This T cell receptor (beta chain) stems from a study of cytomegalovirus exposure and HLA in healthy donors. Study-level results: Accurate HLA-A and HLA-B prediction from TCR beta sequences was reported for most subjects.

Remarks on this clone: Its antigen is not identified.

Per the germline V gene, CDR1 is ENHRY and CDR2 is SYGVKD. V gave up 3 bases and J gave up 3 bases, with 6 bases separating them. The CDR3 consists of 13 residues. 13 Jbeta primers and 60 Vbeta primers were used for the PCR. The assay was immunoSEQ multiplex PCR, and TCRdb's table has in-frame clones only and misses some. In the table there are about 190,000 clones, approximately 81% of which are singletons. The sequenced sample consisted of PBMCs. The receptor's source is a man in his forties or fifties in good health and CMV-seronegative. V is TRBV10-3 and J is TRBJ1-5; no firm D call. The CDR3 nucleotides read TGTGCCATCAGTGACTTTATCAATCAGCCCCAGCATTTT. Its protein product is CAISDFINQPQHF.